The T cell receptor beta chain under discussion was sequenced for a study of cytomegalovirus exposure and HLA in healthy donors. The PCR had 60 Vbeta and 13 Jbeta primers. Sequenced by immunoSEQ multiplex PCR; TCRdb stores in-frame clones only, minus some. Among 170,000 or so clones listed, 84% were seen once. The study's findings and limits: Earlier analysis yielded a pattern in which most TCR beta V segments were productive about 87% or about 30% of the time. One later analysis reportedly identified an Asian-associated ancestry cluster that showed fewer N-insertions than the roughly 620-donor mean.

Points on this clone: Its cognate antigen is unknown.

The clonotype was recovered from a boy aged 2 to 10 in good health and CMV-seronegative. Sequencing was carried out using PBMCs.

CDR3 protein: CASSIYGIEQFF. DNA of the CDR3: TGTGCCAGTAGTATATACGGGATTGAGCAGTTCTTC. The chain employs TRBV19 and TRBJ2-1, with D perhaps TRBD2 (5 bases). Germline-derived CDR1 and CDR2 are LNHDA and SQIVND (reference sequence). V gave up 2 bases and J gave up 9 bases, with 8 bases separating them. CDR3 size: 12 residues.